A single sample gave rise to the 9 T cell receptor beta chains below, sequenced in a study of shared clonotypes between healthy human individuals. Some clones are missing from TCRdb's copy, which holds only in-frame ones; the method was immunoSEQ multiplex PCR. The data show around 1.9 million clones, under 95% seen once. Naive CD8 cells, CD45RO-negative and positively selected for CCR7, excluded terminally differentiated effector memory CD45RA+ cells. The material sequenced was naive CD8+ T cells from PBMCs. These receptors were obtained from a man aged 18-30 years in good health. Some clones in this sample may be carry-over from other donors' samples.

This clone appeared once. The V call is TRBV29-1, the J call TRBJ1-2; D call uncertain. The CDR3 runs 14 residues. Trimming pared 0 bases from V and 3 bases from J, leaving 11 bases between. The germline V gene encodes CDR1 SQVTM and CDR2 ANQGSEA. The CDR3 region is CSVEDWGADYGYTF. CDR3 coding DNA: TGCAGCGTTGAAGATTGGGGAGCGGACTATGGCTACACCTTC.

The CDR3 nucleotides read TGTGCCATCAGTGAGTCGGGACAGGGGAACTATGGCTACACCTTC. This codes for CAISESGQGNYGYTF. This chain connects TRBV10-3 to TRBJ1-2, with 10 nucleotides matching TRBD1. V lost 0 bases, J lost 2 bases, and 0 bases stayed unmatched. The germline V gene has CDR1 ENHRY and CDR2 SYGVKD. This CDR3 region has 15 residues.

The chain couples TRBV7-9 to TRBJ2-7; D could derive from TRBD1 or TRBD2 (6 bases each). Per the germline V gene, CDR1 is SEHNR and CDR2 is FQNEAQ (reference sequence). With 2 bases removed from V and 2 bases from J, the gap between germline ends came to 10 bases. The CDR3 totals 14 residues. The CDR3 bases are TGTGCCAGCAGCTTAACGGGGGCAGCCTACGAGCAGTACTTC. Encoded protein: CASSLTGAAYEQYF.

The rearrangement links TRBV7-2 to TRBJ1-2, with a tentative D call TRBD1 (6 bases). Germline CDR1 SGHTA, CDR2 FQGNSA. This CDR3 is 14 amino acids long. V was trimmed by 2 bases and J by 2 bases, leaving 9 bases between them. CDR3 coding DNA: TGTGCCAGCAGCTTACCCGGGGGCAACTATGGCTACACCTTC. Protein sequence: CASSLPGGNYGYTF.

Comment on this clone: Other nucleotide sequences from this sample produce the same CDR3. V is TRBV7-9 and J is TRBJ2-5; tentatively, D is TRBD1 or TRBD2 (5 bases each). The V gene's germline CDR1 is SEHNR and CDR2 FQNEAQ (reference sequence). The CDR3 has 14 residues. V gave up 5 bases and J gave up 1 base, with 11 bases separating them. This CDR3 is CASSRTGPQETQYF. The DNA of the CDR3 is TGTGCCAGCAGCCGGACGGGACCCCAAGAGACCCAGTACTTC. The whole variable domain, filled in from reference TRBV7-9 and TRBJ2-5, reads DTGVSQNPRHKITKRGQNVTFRCDPISEHNRLYWYRQTLGQGPEFLTYFQNEAQLEKSRLLSDRFSAERPKGSFSTLEIQRTEQGDSAMYLCASSRTGPQETQYFGPGTRLLVL.

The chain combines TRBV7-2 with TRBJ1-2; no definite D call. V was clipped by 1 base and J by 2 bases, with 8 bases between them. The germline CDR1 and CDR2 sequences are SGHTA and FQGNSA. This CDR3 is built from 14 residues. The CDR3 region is CASSLVVGNYGYTF. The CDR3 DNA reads TGTGCCAGCAGCTTAGTTGTGGGGAACTATGGCTACACCTTC. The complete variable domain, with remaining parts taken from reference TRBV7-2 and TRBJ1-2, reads GAGVSQSPSNKVTEKGKDVELRCDPISGHTALYWYRQSLGQGLEFLIYFQGNSAPDKSGLPSDRFSAERTGGSVSTLTIQRTQQEDSAVYLCASSLVVGNYGYTFGSGTRLTVV.

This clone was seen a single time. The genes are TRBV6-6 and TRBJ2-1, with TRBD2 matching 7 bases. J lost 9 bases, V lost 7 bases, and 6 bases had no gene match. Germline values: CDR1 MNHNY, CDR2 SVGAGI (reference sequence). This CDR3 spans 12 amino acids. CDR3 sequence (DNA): TGTGCCAGCACCGGAAGCGGGACTGAGCAGTTCTTC. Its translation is CASTGSGTEQFF.

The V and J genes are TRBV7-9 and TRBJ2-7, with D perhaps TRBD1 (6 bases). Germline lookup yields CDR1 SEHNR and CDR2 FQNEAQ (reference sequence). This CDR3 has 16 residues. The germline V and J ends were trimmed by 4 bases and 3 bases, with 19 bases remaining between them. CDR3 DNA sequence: TGTGCCAGCAGCTACCAGGAGGCAGGGGTGCTCTACGAGCAGTACTTC. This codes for CASSYQEAGVLYEQYF.

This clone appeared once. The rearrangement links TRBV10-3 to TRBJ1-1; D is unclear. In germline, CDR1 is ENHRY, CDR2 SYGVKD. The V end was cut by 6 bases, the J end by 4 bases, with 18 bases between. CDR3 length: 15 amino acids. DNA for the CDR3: TGTGCCATCAGCGACCCAAGTGGGCACCCCACTGAAGCTTTCTTT. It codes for CAISDPSGHPTEAFF.